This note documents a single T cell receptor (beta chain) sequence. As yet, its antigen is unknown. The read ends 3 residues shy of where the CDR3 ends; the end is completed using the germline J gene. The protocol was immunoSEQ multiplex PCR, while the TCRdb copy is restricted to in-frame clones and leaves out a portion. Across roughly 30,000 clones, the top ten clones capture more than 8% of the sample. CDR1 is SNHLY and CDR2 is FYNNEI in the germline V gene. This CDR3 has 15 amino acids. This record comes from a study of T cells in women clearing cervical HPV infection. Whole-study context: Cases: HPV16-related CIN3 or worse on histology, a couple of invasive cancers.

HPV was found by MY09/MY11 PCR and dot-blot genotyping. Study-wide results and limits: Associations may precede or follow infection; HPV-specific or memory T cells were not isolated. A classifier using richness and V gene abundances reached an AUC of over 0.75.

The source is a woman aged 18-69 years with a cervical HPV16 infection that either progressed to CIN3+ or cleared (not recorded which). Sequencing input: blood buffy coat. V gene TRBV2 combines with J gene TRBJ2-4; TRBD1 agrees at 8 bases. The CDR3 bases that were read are TGTGCCATTGGGACAGGTTCTGAATCGAATCAGCCT. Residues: CAIGTGSESNQP. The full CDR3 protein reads CAIGTGSESNQPQYF.